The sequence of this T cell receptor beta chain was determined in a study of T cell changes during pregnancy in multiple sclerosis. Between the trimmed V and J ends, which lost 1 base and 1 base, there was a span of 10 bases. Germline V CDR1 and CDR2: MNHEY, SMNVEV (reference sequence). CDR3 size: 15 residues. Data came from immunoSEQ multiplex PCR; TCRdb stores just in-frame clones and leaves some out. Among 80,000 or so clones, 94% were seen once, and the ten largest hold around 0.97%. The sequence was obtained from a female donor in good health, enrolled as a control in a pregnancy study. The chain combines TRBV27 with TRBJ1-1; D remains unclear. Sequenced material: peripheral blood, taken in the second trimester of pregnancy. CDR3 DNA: TGTGCCAGCAGTTTATTTGGGCGAAGGAACACTGAAGCTTTCTTT. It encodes CASSLFGRRNTEAFF.